This T cell receptor beta chain was sequenced during a study of cytomegalovirus exposure and HLA in healthy donors. General observations from the study: In a later analysis, DRB1 alleles had the most associated TCRs; HLA-C alleles the fewest. Sequencing depth roughly uniform across donors was assumed in presence/absence analyses.

The PCR contained 60 Vbeta and 13 Jbeta primers. Profiled with immunoSEQ multiplex PCR; TCRdb holds only in-frame clones, not every one. The sample lists over 95,000 clones, 75% to 80% occurring once. A word on this clone: Its antigen is undetermined.

CDR1 is SGHAT and CDR2 is FQNNGV in the germline V gene. The CDR3 is made up of 15 amino acids. Deletions cut 8 bases from V and 0 bases from J, with 15 bases between. The chain joins TRBV11-2 to TRBJ2-3; D may be TRBD1 (5 bases). The sequence came from a female donor in good health and CMV-seronegative. The sequenced sample consisted of PBMCs. Written as DNA, the CDR3 is TGTGCCAGCCTTGGGGCGAAGTTGAGCACAGATACGCAGTATTTT. This sequence encodes CASLGAKLSTDTQYF.